The clone carrying this TCR beta chain appeared a single time. What it binds is not known. Using immunoSEQ multiplex PCR, the repertoire was profiled, and TCRdb retains in-frame clones only, with some absent. The sample lists some 190,000 clones, about nine tenths seen once, with roughly 2% in the top ten. The CDR3 covers 16 residues. Germline CDR1 reads SGHDT; CDR2 reads YYEEEE. V lost 6 bases and J lost 1, with 19 bases in between. This record belongs to a study of T cell responses to AZD1222 COVID-19 vaccine. Study-wide findings and caveats: Spike-specific TCR breadth rose after two AZD1222 doses, and depth rose as well. Donors in the cohort were predominantly white British and more often female, and clonal diversity was possibly underestimated. Dominant CD4 TCR responses targeted spike regions 160-218 and 743-854.

Second doses at about 4 or about 12 weeks were pooled. The receptor's source is an adult who received the AZD1222 COVID-19 vaccine. V usage is TRBV5-6 and J usage is TRBJ1-2; a possible D gene is TRBD1 (5 bases). The sample in question was peripheral blood, obtained 28 days after the second AZD1222 dose. The CDR3: CASNEARAGNNYGYTF. The CDR3 coding sequence is TGTGCCAGCAACGAGGCTCGGGCAGGGAATAACTATGGCTACACCTTC. Based on the CDR3 plus reference TRBV5-6 and TRBJ1-2, the full variable domain is DAGVTQSPTHLIKTRGQQVTLRCSPKSGHDTVSWYQQALGQGPQFIFQYYEEEERQRGNFPDRFSGHQFPNYSSELNVNALLLGDSALYLCASNEARAGNNYGYTFGSGTRLTVV.